The sequence of this T cell receptor (beta chain) was determined in a study of read filtering for tumor transcriptome and immune sequencing. Germline values: CDR1 SNHLY, CDR2 FYNNEI. The CDR3 sequence is 13 residues long. This clonotype showed up just a few times. This may stem from a read error, because a much larger clone lies one nucleotide away. The library was built from about 0.4 ug RNA with molecular barcoded adaptors for alpha/delta and beta/gamma chains. TCRdb re-derived calls from the reads in MiXCR, one entry per CDR3 protein. The repertoire includes 100,000 to 150,000 distinct CDR3 sequences, 13% of them detected once, and 7.5% to 10% sits in the top ten.

The chain combines TRBV2 with TRBJ2-7; 9 bases fit TRBD1. The sample taken for sequencing was a population of CD138-negative cells sorted from bone marrow. The receptor's source is a donor at least 40 years old with multiple myeloma. Here the CDR3 reads CAGSGTGNYEQYF. CDR3 DNA sequence: TGTGCCGGCAGTGGGACAGGGAACTACGAGCAGTACTTC.